This record concerns one TCR beta chain sequence. Its antigen is currently not known. Base qualities are not recorded, but no much larger clone differs from it by a single base. In total, over 600 healthy bone marrow donors made up the cohort. At the time of sampling, all cohort members were nominally healthy, though unrecorded immune exposures were likely present. The donor was CMV seronegative and was included in the group of a few hundred seronegative cohort members. Every donor gave a peripheral blood sample, and the peripheral blood mononuclear cells from that sample were used for TCR beta sequencing. Genomic DNA extraction from the blood cell samples was performed with the Qiagen DNeasy Blood Extraction Kit. Libraries were prepared through the immunoSEQ multiplex PCR assay. For the multiplex PCR, a mixture combining 60 forward primers for TCR Vbeta segments and 13 reverse primers for TCR Jbeta segments was used. A multiplex PCR assay on genomic DNA amplified the CDR3 region of rearranged TCR beta genes. Amplified TCR beta libraries were sequenced as 87-base-pair reads on the Illumina HiSeq System. The authors processed their data as follows. Across the 600 to 700 repertoires, a later analysis counted 80 million or so unique TCR beta chains, 9 million to 14 million of which were shared by at least two donors. To remove PCR and sequencing errors, raw reads were error-corrected and collapsed into unique sequences using a nearest-neighbor algorithm that merged closely related sequences. CDR3 sequences were aligned to IMGT reference sequences to assign V, D and J gene segments. For a sequence to be retained, at least a six-nucleotide match to both a V gene segment and a J gene segment was required. A rearrangement counted as productive if the CDR3 had no stop codons and remained in frame with V and J, and every other rearrangement counted as non-productive. CDR3 was defined according to IMGT convention as the region running from the second conserved V-encoded cysteine to the conserved J-encoded phenylalanine. Sequences without an unambiguous match to a single V gene segment were excluded from the earlier analysis of 587 of the donors. An earlier analysis of several hundred of the donors called V segments functional above 56.7% productive rearrangements and segregating when the between-donor standard deviation exceeded 5%. A statistical classification framework was developed to diagnose cytomegalovirus status using the catalog of TCR beta chain sequences. In a later analysis, TCR nucleotide sequences were compared against IMGT/GENE-DB human TR gene sequences so that V and J genes could be assigned. Using the TCRdist pipeline, a later analysis assigned CDR3 sequences along with most-parsimonious VDJ recombination scenarios. In a later analysis, each TCR beta chain was defined by its CDR3 amino acid sequence together with its V-gene family, and reads without a unique V-gene family were excluded. As a way to deal with suspected cross-contamination and a sequencing artifact, a later analysis dropped 500 to 700 nucleotide sequences that were highly shared and had low generation probability. For each public chain, a later analysis derived a clonal expansion index from normalized ranks of inferred template counts within each repertoire. A later analysis computed generation probabilities with a VDJ recombination model fitted to out-of-frame rearrangements, and checked the results against IGoR. A later analysis scored TCR-TCR, TCR-HLA and TCR-CMV co-occurrence with hypergeometric tests, applying a repertoire-size bias correction to TCR pairs. To estimate false discovery rates, a later analysis permuted the HLA or CMV assignments 20 times. In a later analysis, co-occurring TCRs were grouped with DBSCAN, and TCRdist sequence similarity was added when clustering was performed within HLA-allele-positive subsets. Repertoires with fewer than 30,000 or more than 120,000 public chains, plus five repertoires with anomalous nucleotide sharing, were excluded from co-occurrence clustering. The immuneACCESS repertoire file appears here via TCRdb, limited to in-frame rearrangements. These files lack a portion of the clones; in checked studies, under half of the deficit traces to unresolved V genes, and the cause of the others is not known. V and J calls plus clone size are reproduced from that table; the DNA served to infer D and trimming. The sample contains 95,000 to 150,000 clones, more than 60% of them found a single time. The biggest ten clones account for 4.1% of the sample.

These data are taken from a study of cytomegalovirus exposure and HLA in healthy donors (dated by TCRdb to about 2017). In terms of the full investigation: In an earlier analysis of 550 to 750 of the donors, about 270 Gb of sequence data and approximately 100 million unique TCR beta sequences from approximately 180 million T cells were reported. An early release that covered roughly 600 HLA-typed donors contained around 330 gigabases of sequencing data and tens of millions of unique TCR sequences. Among the roughly 400 genotyped donors, under 90% belonged to the genetic ancestry cluster associated with self-reported Caucasian donors. The study was designed to test whether signatures of past pathogen exposure could be identified by cataloging public T cell receptors. The T cell repertoires of under 750 subjects were profiled by immunosequencing and related to cytomegalovirus serostatus. In addition to the first cohort of 666 subjects, a separate validation cohort of 130 or so different subjects was used. High-throughput TCR immunosequencing, statistical association of individual TCRs with disease status, and machine learning were combined to predict cytomegalovirus infection status. A later analysis re-analyzed previously published TCR beta repertoires from 600 to 850 donors and added high-resolution HLA genotyping to study TCR occurrence patterns. Rather than drawing on any new phenotypic data, the later analysis identified candidate immune exposures from TCR beta sequences and the way those sequences occurred across donors. To decide whether each TCR beta V gene segment behaved as functional or pseudogenic, an earlier analysis of some 570 of the donors relied on high-throughput TCR beta sequencing. Donor age, sex, ethnicity and CMV serostatus were compiled alongside the repertoire data. A later genetic analysis used genome-wide SNP genotypes for about 55% of the 666 donors, treating that subset as a discovery cohort. All discovery cohort repertoires had been generated on a single sequencing platform. Both class I and class II loci were covered by HLA typing, at four-digit resolution. The number of typed donors differed by locus: roughly 629-630 for A, B, C, DRB1 and DQB1; 500 to 550 for DQA1; over 600 for DPA1; and about 450 for DPB1. Roughly five DR-DQ haplotypes were handled as single units for association and clustering, since linkage in the cohort was strong. Among about 390 genotyped donors of the cohort, an average of 235,054 unique TCR beta nucleotide sequences were sequenced per donor, 15% to 20% of them non-productive. Paper-wide results and their limitations: A total of roughly 160 TCR beta chains were listed by the study as associated with cytomegalovirus. Because HLA typing was missing for some donors at each locus, association tests included only the typed subset. A few of the identified cytomegalovirus-associated TCR beta chains were confirmed in vitro to be specific for cytomegalovirus antigens. A later analysis found that most CMV-associated TCR beta chains appeared HLA-restricted, with HLA associations seemingly driven largely by CMV exposure. The sequencing pipeline was judged likely to have produced a cluster of highly shared sequence variants as a technical artifact. The cohort was sequenced for TCR beta chains only, and without alpha or paired-chain data the features that could be detected were limited. Linkage disequilibrium might explain the correlated functional status among segregating V segments, but an unknown experimental factor could not be excluded. The 87-base-pair reads could not distinguish some IMGT-functional V segments, including TRBV6-2 and TRBV6-3, so those segments were excluded. When HLA alleles, especially DR and DQ, strongly co-occurred, TCR associations were difficult to assign to individual alleles. Broadly in line with IMGT annotations, most TCR beta V segments showed up in productive rearrangements about 87% or about 30% of the time in an earlier analysis of 587 of the donors. According to a later analysis, parvovirus B19, influenza, CMV and Epstein-Barr virus appeared linked to several top co-occurrence clusters. According to the authors, the approach could potentially be generalized to other disease states and immunological phenotypes. The only immune exposure information available for the cohort was CMV serostatus. Cytomegalovirus status was reported to be diagnosed by the classifier with high specificity and sensitivity in both the original and validation cohorts. According to a later analysis, TCR association rates differed among HLA loci, with DRB1 alleles showing the most associated TCRs and HLA-C alleles showing the fewest. Because counts were too low, seventeen rarely observed V segments, including chromosome 9 orphons, were excluded from the earlier analysis of around 640 of the donors. In a later analysis, HLA-associated TCR beta chains showed more clonal expansion and lower generation probabilities than non-associated chains that were equally common. Sequencing depth was assumed to be roughly uniform across donors in the presence/absence analyses, though that assumption may not hold. According to a later genetic analysis, donors in an Asian-associated ancestry cluster had fewer N-insertions in productive TCRs than the roughly 670-donor mean. Most TCR sequences were seen in very few donors, while some public TCRs were found in many individuals. Specific HLA alleles were associated with about 17,000 TCR beta sequences at a false discovery rate of 0.05 in a later analysis. V-gene and J-gene trimming of TCR beta chains was associated with a missense DCLRE1C variant in a later genetic analysis, and the association was replicated in an independent cohort. A further reported finding was that TCR beta sequences accurately predicted the HLA-A and HLA-B alleles for most subjects in the first cohort.

Reading from cysteine to phenylalanine, the CDR3 counts 15 amino acids. Here the CDR3 DNA is all that survives: 45 bases in frame from base 1. Trimming removed 0 bases from V and 10 bases from J; the gene matches leave 2 bases unexplained. For CDR1 and CDR2, the germline V gene lists SGHTA and FQGNSA. The receptor's source is a middle-aged woman in good health and CMV-seronegative. Sample: PBMCs. The rearrangement joined TRBV7-2 to TRBJ1-6, with 11 bases aligning to TRBD1. The DNA sequence is TGTGCCAGCAGCTTAGCGGGGACAGGGGGATCACCCCTCCACTTT. It is translated as CASSLAGTGGSPLHF. Here the CDR3 is joined to the reference TRBV7-2 and TRBJ1-6 genes, and the full variable domain is: GAGVSQSPSNKVTEKGKDVELRCDPISGHTALYWYRQSLGQGLEFLIYFQGNSAPDKSGLPSDRFSAERTGGSVSTLTIQRTQQEDSAVYLCASSLAGTGGSPLHFGNGTRLTVT.